This TCR beta chain was sequenced during a study of blood T cells in healthy people across ages. Trimming pared 6 bases from V and 0 bases from J, leaving 6 bases between. The CDR3 is 13 residues long. Germline values: CDR1 SGHRS, CDR2 YFSETQ. As for this clonotype: Its target is not known.

Findings and limits, study-wide: Per-million-T-cell TCR beta diversity fell roughly linearly with age.

A second PCR, run for about 7 to 11 cycles, used a sample-barcoded 5' primer plus a J-beta primer mix. Each cDNA molecule, via a template-switch adaptor with 12 random nucleotides, was tagged. TCRdb recomputed calls from the 5' RACE reads with MiXCR, one row per CDR3 protein. Here the sample spans 850,000 to 1,100,000 distinct CDR3 sequences, more than 30% being singletons. The rearrangement links TRBV5-1 to TRBJ1-4, with D hard to call. The sequence came from a man aged 18 to 30 in good health. Sequencing used blood. In DNA form, the CDR3 reads TGCGCCAGCAAACCTGCAACTAATGAAAAACTGTTTTTT. It translates to CASKPATNEKLFF.